Below, 13 T cell receptor beta chains from the same sample are listed, as sequenced in a study of T cell responses to AZD1222 COVID-19 vaccine. Profiled with immunoSEQ multiplex PCR; TCRdb holds only in-frame clones, not every one. The table has 90,000 to 130,000 clones, over 75% seen once. The sequences come from peripheral blood, collected on day 0 of AZD1222 vaccination. Receptor source: an adult in good health.

V and J are TRBV12-3 or TRBV12-4 and TRBJ1-5; maybe TRBD1 (5 bases). The CDR3 is made up of 12 amino acids. The V gene lost 5 bases and the J gene lost 8 bases, with 10 bases spanning the gap. This chain's CDR3 is CASSEGLEPQHF. CDR3 coding DNA: TGTGCCAGCAGTGAGGGGTTGGAGCCCCAGCATTTT.

The chain is built from TRBV5-6 and TRBJ1-2; D is ambiguous. The germline V and J ends were trimmed by 2 bases and 2 bases, with 10 bases remaining between them. Germline values: CDR1 SGHDT, CDR2 YYEEEE. This CDR3 is built from 14 residues. CDR3: CASSLITSNYGYTF. CDR3 bases: TGTGCCAGCAGCTTAATAACAAGCAACTATGGCTACACCTTC.

Details on this clone: No DNA is shown, since the ends of the CDR3 on it are uncertain; the CDR3 is the one TCRdb lists. This CDR3 is CASRGFGQGATLSSGANVLTF. The rearrangement joins TRBV21-1 to TRBJ2-6; the D call in the table, TRBD1, was not verified against the DNA. TRBV21-1 is annotated as a pseudogene. Including both end residues, the CDR3 is 21 amino acids long.

This chain links TRBV4-2 with TRBJ2-1, with 9 bases that match TRBD1. V lost 1 base to trimming and J lost 8 bases; unmatched junction nucleotides: 6. This CDR3 contains 15 residues. Germline V gene sequence: CDR1 LGHNA, CDR2 YNFKEQ. The CDR3 is CASSQGGTGSDEQFF. CDR3 in DNA: TGTGCCAGCAGCCAAGGGGGGACAGGGAGCGATGAGCAGTTCTTC.

The chain has TRBV7-3 and TRBJ1-2, with 11 nucleotides matching TRBD1. The germline CDR1 and CDR2 sequences are SGHTA and FQGTGA. There are 17 residues in the CDR3. V dropped 1 base and J dropped 8; count of bases not matched to a gene: 12. The CDR3 coding sequence is TGTGCCAGCAGCTTAATTCCAGGACAGGGGGCTACAGGCGGCTACACCTTC. Its translation is CASSLIPGQGATGGYTF.

This clone was seen just once. This chain uses TRBV7-9 with TRBJ2-4; the D is unclear. CDR1 and CDR2 from the germline V gene are SEHNR and FQNEAQ (reference sequence). Between the trimmed V and J ends, which lost 2 bases and 0 bases, there was a span of 5 bases. CDR3 size: 14 residues. CDR3 bases: TGTGCCAGCAGCTTATCAATAGCCAAAAACATTCAGTACTTC. This sequence encodes CASSLSIAKNIQYF. Full variable domain (outside the CDR3, taken from reference TRBV7-9 and TRBJ2-4): DTGVSQNPRHKITKRGQNVTFRCDPISEHNRLYWYRQTLGQGPEFLTYFQNEAQLEKSRLLSDRFSAERPKGSFSTLEIQRTEQGDSAMYLCASSLSIAKNIQYFGAGTRLSVL.

The chain has TRBV28 and TRBJ1-6, with D possibly TRBD1 on 6 matching bases. The germline CDR1 and CDR2 sequences are MDHEN and SYDVKM. This CDR3 spans 16 amino acids. The germline V and J ends were trimmed by 3 bases and 6 bases, with 15 bases remaining between them. The CDR3 region is CASSLTRGTPNSPLHF. Written as DNA, the CDR3 is TGTGCCAGCAGTTTGACCAGGGGTACACCTAATTCACCCCTCCACTTT.

Points on this clone: Other DNA sequences in this sample translate to the same CDR3. This sequence joins TRBV19 and TRBJ2-2, with D unclear. Trimming left V 7 bases short and J 1 base short, with 4 bases between. The CDR3 covers 12 residues. Germline values: CDR1 LNHDA, CDR2 SQIVND (reference sequence). The CDR3 region has the DNA TGTGCCAGTAATCTGAACACCGGGGAGCTGTTTTTT. It yields the protein CASNLNTGELFF.

The CDR3 reads CASSYASGGPYNEQFF. The CDR3 coding sequence is TGTGCCAGCAGTTACGCTTCGGGAGGGCCGTACAATGAGCAGTTCTTC. The rearrangement joins TRBV6-5 to TRBJ2-1; TRBD2 matches at 8 bases. This CDR3 is 16 amino acids long. Germline values: CDR1 MNHEY, CDR2 SVGAGI. The V gene end was trimmed by 2 bases and the J gene end by 4 bases; junction bases not matched to a gene: 7.

The J gene is TRBJ1-1, the V gene TRBV5-1, with D unresolved. CDR1 is SGHRS, CDR2 YFSETQ, per germline. The ends were cut back, 3 bases at V and 3 bases at J, with 12 bases in the middle. This CDR3 comprises 14 residues. CDR3 sequence (DNA): TGCGCCAGCAGCTGGGTGGCCGAGGACACTGAAGCTTTCTTT. As protein: CASSWVAEDTEAFF.

This clone was counted only a few times. The chain recombines TRBV28 with TRBJ1-2; D is uncertain. The germline V and J ends were trimmed by 6 bases and 4 bases, with 18 bases remaining between them. The germline V gene has CDR1 MDHEN and CDR2 SYDVKM. The CDR3 length is 15 residues. The CDR3 DNA sequence: TGTGCCAGCAGGATAGGCGGGGTAACTACCTATGGCTACACCTTC. Translation gives CASRIGGVTTYGYTF.

This chain links TRBV2 with TRBJ1-3, with D possibly TRBD1 on 5 matching bases. This CDR3 has 12 residues. Germline assignment: CDR1 SNHLY and CDR2 FYNNEI. V gave up 4 bases and J gave up 5 bases, with 6 bases separating them. CDR3 residues: CASSGQRNTIYF. CDR3 coding DNA: TGTGCCAGCAGTGGACAGAGAAACACCATATATTTT.

For the CDR3, the DNA is TGTGCCAGCAGTACGACAGTCTATGGCTACACCTTC. It codes for CASSTTVYGYTF. The chain combines TRBV28 with TRBJ1-2; D perhaps matches TRBD1 (5 bases). CDR3 size: 12 residues. Germline CDR1 and CDR2: MDHEN and SYDVKM. Trimming took 5 bases from V and 4 from J, leaving 8 bases between them.